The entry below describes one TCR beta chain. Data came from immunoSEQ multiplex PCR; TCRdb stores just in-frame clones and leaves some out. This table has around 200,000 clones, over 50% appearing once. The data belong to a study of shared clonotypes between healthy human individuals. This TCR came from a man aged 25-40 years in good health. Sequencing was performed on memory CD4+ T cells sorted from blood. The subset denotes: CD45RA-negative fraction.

The CDR3 region has the DNA TGTGCCAGCAGCTTCCAATCCACAACCAATGAGCAGTTCTTC. It codes for CASSFQSTTNEQFF. V and J are TRBV5-4 and TRBJ2-1; D is unclear. CDR3 length equals 14 residues. CDR1 is SGHNT and CDR2 is YYREEE in the germline V gene (reference sequence). With 2 bases removed from V and 6 bases from J, the gap between germline ends came to 12 bases.